The T cell receptor (beta chain) under discussion was sequenced for a study of T cell repertoires in cytomegalovirus infection. This clonotype was picked up a small number of times. Its antigen remains unknown. TCRdb re-called the reads through MiXCR, storing one row per CDR3 protein. The sample lists tens of thousands of distinct CDR3 sequences, 20% occurring once. The CDR3 totals 11 residues. V lost 6 bases to trimming and J lost 6 bases, with 5 bases between them. The TCR originated in a human donor in good health (CMV status not recorded). Some clones in this sample may be carry-over from other donors' samples. Sequencing was done on a sample of PBMCs, sequenced either directly or after in vitro stimulation (not recorded which). The J gene is TRBJ2-2, the V gene TRBV12-3 or TRBV12-4, with D unresolved. The CDR3 coding sequence is TGTGCCAGCAGGTATTCCGGGGAGCTGTTTTTT. Protein product: CASRYSGELFF.